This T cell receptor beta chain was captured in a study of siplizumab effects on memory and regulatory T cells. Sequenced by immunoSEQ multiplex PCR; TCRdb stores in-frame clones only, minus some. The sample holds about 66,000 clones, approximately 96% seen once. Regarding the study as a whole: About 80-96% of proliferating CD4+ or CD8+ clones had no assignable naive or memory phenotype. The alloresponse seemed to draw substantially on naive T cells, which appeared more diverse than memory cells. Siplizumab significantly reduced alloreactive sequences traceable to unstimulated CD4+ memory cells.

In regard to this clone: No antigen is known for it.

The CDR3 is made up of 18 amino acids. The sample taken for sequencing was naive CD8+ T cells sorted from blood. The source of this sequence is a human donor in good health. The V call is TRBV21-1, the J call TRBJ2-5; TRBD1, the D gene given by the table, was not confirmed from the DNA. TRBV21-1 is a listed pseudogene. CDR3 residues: CASSKSRPPRDTQETQYF. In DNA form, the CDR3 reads TGTGCCAGCAGCAAATCCCGTCCTCCCCGGGACACTCAAGAGACCCAGTACTTC.